This T cell receptor (beta chain) stems from a study of shared clonotypes between healthy human individuals. None of the donors, who were healthy HIV-negative adults, had recently had acute infections or vaccinations. Each donor was a Caucasian adult residing in Nashville, Tennessee. V was cut by 4 bases and J by 1 base, with 19 bases left in between. Germline CDR1 MDHEN, CDR2 SYDVKM. The CDR3 has 17 residues. TCRdb's copy holds only in-frame clones and misses some; the assay was immunoSEQ multiplex PCR. The table lists 780,000 or so clones, over 55% of them singletons. This sequence joins TRBV28 and TRBJ1-1; a possible D gene is TRBD1 (6 bases). Sequencing was done on a sample of memory CD4+ T cells sorted from blood. As to subset: CD45RA-negative fraction. The clonotype was recovered from a woman aged 25 to 39 in good health. The CDR3 here is CASSSAGTIRQNTEAFF. The CDR3 DNA is TGTGCCAGCAGTTCCGCTGGGACAATCCGCCAGAACACTGAAGCTTTCTTT.